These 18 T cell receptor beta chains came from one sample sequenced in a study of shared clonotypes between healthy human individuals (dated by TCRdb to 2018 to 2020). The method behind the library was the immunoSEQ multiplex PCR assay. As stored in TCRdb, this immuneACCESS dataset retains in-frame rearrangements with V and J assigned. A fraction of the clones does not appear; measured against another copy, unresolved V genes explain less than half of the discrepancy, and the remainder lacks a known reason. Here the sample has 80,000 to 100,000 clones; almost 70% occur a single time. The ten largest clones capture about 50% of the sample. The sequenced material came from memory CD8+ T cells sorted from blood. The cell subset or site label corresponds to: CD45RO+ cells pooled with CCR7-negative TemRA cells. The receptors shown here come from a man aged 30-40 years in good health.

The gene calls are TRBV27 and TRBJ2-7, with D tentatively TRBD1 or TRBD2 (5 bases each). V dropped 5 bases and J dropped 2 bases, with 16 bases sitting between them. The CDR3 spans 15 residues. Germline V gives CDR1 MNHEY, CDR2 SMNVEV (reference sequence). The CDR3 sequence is CASSPMGRAPYEQYF. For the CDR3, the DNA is TGTGCCAGCAGTCCGATGGGGCGGGCCCCCTACGAGCAGTACTTC.

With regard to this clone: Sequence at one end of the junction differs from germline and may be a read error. This chain's CDR3 is CASSLYLAGNNEQFF. The CDR3 coding sequence is TGTGCCAGCAGCTTATACTTAGCGGGTAACAATGAGCAGTTCTTC. The chain employs TRBV5-3 and TRBJ2-1; 7 bases are shared with TRBD2. Being an ORF, TRBV5-3 has a function that is uncertain. This CDR3 region has 15 residues.

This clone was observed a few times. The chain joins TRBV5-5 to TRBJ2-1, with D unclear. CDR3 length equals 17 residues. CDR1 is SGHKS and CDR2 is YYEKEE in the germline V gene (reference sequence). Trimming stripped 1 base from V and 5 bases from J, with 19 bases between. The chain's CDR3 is CASSLFYPGRPNNEQFF. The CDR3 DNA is TGTGCCAGCAGCTTGTTCTATCCGGGTCGCCCGAACAATGAGCAGTTCTTC.

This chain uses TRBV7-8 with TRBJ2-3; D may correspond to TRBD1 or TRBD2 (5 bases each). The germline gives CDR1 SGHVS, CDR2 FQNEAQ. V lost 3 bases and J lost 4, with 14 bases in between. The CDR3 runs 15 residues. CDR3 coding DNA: TGTGCCAGCAGCTTCCGAGGGAGAGGGGCAGATACGCAGTATTTT. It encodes CASSFRGRGADTQYF.

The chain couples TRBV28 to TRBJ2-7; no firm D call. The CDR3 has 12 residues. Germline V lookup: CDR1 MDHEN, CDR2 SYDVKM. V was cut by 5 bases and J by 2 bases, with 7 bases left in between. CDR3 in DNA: TGTGCCAGCAGTACATCGACCTACGAGCAGTACTTC. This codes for CASSTSTYEQYF.

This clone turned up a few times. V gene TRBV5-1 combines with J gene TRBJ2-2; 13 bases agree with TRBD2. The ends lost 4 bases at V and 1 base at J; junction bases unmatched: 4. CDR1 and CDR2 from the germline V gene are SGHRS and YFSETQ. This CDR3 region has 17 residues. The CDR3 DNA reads TGCGCCAGCAGCGTGACTAGCGGGAGGATGAACACCGGGGAGCTGTTTTTT. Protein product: CASSVTSGRMNTGELFF. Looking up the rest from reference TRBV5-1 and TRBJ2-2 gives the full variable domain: KAGVTQTPRYLIKTRGQQVTLSCSPISGHRSVSWYQQTPGQGLQFLFEYFSETQRNKGNFPGRFSGRQFSNSRSEMNVSTLELGDSALYLCASSVTSGRMNTGELFFGEGSRLTVL.

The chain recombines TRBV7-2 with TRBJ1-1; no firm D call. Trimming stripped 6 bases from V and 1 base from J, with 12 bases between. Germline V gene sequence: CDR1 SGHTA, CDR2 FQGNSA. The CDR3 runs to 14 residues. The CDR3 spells CASSSTYANTEAFF. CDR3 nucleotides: TGTGCCAGCAGTAGTACCTACGCGAACACTGAAGCTTTCTTT. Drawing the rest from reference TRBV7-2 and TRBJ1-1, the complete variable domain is GAGVSQSPSNKVTEKGKDVELRCDPISGHTALYWYRQSLGQGLEFLIYFQGNSAPDKSGLPSDRFSAERTGGSVSTLTIQRTQQEDSAVYLCASSSTYANTEAFFGQGTRLTVV.

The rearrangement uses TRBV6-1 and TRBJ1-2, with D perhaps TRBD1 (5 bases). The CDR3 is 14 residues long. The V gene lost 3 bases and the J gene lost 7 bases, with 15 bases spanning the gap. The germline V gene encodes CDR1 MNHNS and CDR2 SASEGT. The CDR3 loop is CASSETGTPGGYTF. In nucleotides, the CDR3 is TGTGCCAGCAGTGAGACTGGGACGCCGGGTGGCTACACCTTC.

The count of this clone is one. CDR3 protein: CASSLAGVYGYTF. The CDR3 nucleotides read TGTGCCAGCAGTTTAGCGGGGGTATACGGCTACACCTTC. The genes are TRBV27 and TRBJ1-2, with D maybe TRBD1 (5 bases). The germline CDR1 and CDR2 sequences are MNHEY and SMNVEV (reference sequence). The CDR3 is 13 amino acids. V lost 2 bases and J 8 bases, leaving 12 bases between the germline ends.

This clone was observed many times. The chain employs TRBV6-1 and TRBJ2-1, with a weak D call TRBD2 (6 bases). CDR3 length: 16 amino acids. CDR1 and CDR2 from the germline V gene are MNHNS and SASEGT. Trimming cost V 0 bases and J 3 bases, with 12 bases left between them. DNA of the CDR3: TGTGCCAGCAGTGAAGCGCAGGGAGGTGTCTACAATGAGCAGTTCTTC. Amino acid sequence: CASSEAQGGVYNEQFF.

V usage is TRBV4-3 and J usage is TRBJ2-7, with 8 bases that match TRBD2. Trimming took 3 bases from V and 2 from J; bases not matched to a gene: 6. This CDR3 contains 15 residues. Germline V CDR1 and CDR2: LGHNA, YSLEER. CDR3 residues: CASSQEPLAAYEQYF. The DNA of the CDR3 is TGCGCCAGCAGCCAGGAACCACTAGCGGCCTACGAGCAGTACTTC.

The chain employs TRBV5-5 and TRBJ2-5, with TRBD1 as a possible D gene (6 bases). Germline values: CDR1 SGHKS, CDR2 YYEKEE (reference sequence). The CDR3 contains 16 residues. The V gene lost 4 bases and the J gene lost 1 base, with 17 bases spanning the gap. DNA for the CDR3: TGTGCCAGCAGCGTAGGATTTCGGACAGTCCAAGAGACCCAGTACTTC. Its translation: CASSVGFRTVQETQYF.

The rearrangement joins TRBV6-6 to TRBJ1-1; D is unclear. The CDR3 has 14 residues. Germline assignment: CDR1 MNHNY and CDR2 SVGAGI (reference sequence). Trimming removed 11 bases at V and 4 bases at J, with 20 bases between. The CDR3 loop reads CASAPAARGTEAFF. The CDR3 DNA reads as TGTGCCTCCGCCCCAGCCGCCCGTGGCACTGAAGCTTTCTTT.

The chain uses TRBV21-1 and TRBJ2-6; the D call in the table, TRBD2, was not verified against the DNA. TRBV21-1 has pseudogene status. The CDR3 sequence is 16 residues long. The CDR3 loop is CASSVKRTSGANVLTF. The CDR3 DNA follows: TGTGCCAGCAGCGTCAAGCGCACATCTGGGGCCAACGTCCTGACTTTC.

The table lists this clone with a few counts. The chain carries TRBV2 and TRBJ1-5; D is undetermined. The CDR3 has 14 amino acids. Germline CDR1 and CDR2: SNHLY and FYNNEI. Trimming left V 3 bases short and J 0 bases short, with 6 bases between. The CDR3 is CASSEGFSNQPQHF. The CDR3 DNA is TGTGCCAGCAGTGAGGGGTTTAGCAATCAGCCCCAGCATTTT.

The CDR3 region has the DNA TGTGCCAGCACCAACGTCCTAGCTTCAAACAATGAGCAGTTCTTC. It yields the protein CASTNVLASNNEQFF. V gene TRBV7-9 combines with J gene TRBJ2-1, with D possibly TRBD2 on 5 matching bases. Trimming removed 7 bases at V and 5 bases at J, with 18 bases between. This CDR3 region has 15 residues. Germline values: CDR1 SEHNR, CDR2 FQNEAQ (reference sequence).

This chain's CDR3 is CAISDLLAGDNEQFF. The DNA for the CDR3 is TGTGCCATCAGTGATCTATTAGCGGGAGACAATGAGCAGTTCTTC. The chain carries TRBV10-3 and TRBJ2-1, with TRBD2 matching 9 bases. J was trimmed by 5 bases and V by 3 bases; bases with no gene match: 5. Germline V lookup: CDR1 ENHRY, CDR2 SYGVKD. CDR3 length: 15 amino acids.

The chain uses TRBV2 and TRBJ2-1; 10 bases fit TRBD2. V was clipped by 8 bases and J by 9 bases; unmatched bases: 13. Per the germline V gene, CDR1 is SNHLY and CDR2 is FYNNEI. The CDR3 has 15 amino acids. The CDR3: CASVQDTSGMVEQFF. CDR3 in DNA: TGTGCCAGCGTTCAAGATACTAGCGGGATGGTTGAGCAGTTCTTC.